Shown below are 10 T cell receptor beta chains from a single sample sequenced in a study of CD4 T cells in relation to SARS-CoV-2 and coronaviruses (dated by TCRdb to about 2021). Library construction relied on the immunoSEQ multiplex PCR assay. TCRdb stores this immuneACCESS table with in-frame sequences only. Part of the clones is absent; in the studies checked, under half of the shortfall reflects unresolved V genes, and no reason is known for the rest. The sample table holds about 37,000 clones, of which 82% were seen once. 3.5% to 5% of the sample belongs to the ten largest clones. Antigens of these TCRs are unknown. Sequenced material: naive CD4+ T cells from PBMCs, cultured in vitro. The cell subset or site label, as the study defines it: naive CD4+ T cells isolated by negative enrichment. The receptors stem from an adult with COVID-19.

This clone was seen a handful of times. The CDR3 DNA follows: TGTGCCAGCAGTTTAGGGGGCAGTTTCTATGGCTACACCTTC. Its protein is CASSLGGSFYGYTF. The genes are TRBV28 and TRBJ1-2; D possibly corresponds to TRBD1 (6 bases). The CDR3 is 14 residues long. V dropped 2 bases and J dropped 4 bases, with 11 bases sitting between them. Per the germline V gene, CDR1 is MDHEN and CDR2 is SYDVKM.

The chain carries TRBV19 and TRBJ1-1; 7 bases align to TRBD1. The CDR3 has 14 residues. V was pared by 5 bases and J by 6 bases, with 9 bases of the junction left unmatched. Germline-derived CDR1 and CDR2 are LNHDA and SQIVND (reference sequence). DNA of the CDR3: TGTGCCAGTAGTCCAGACAGGGCAACTTCTGAAGCTTTCTTT. Amino acids: CASSPDRATSEAFF.

This chain connects TRBV10-3 to TRBJ1-3; D possibly corresponds to TRBD1 (5 bases). The germline V gene encodes CDR1 ENHRY and CDR2 SYGVKD. The CDR3 totals 15 residues. V shed 3 bases and J shed 8 bases, with 17 bases lying between them. The CDR3 nucleotides are TGTGCCATCAGTGATCCCCGTTTCAGGGCGGACACCATATATTTT. Its protein product is CAISDPRFRADTIYF.

The V gene is TRBV19, the J gene TRBJ2-6; D not resolved. CDR3 length equals 15 residues. The V gene's germline CDR1 is LNHDA and CDR2 SQIVND (reference sequence). Trimming removed 8 bases from V and 1 base from J, with 12 bases in between. CDR3 nucleotide sequence: TGTGCCAGTCGTAGGTCTCTTTCTGGGGCCAACGTCCTGACTTTC. Protein: CASRRSLSGANVLTF.

This chain uses TRBV9 with TRBJ2-7; 7 bases align to TRBD2. This CDR3 region has 14 residues. Germline values: CDR1 SGDLS, CDR2 YYNGEE. V dropped 7 bases and J dropped 3; count of bases not matched to a gene: 10. The CDR3: CASGGGGKFYEQYF. CDR3 bases: TGTGCCAGCGGTGGGGGGGGAAAGTTCTACGAGCAGTACTTC.

This clone was found once. The rearrangement links TRBV13 to TRBJ2-1; no definite D call. This CDR3 is 16 amino acids long. CDR1 is PRHDT, CDR2 FYEKMQ, per germline (reference sequence). The germline V and J ends were trimmed by 1 base and 0 bases, with 10 bases remaining between them. The CDR3 sequence: CASSLDVGLSYNEQFF. DNA of the CDR3: TGTGCCAGCAGCTTAGACGTGGGCCTCTCCTACAATGAGCAGTTCTTC.

The rearrangement joins TRBV5-1 to TRBJ2-6; no firm D call. Looked up from germline, CDR1 is SGHRS and CDR2 is YFSETQ. Trimming removed 0 bases at V and 0 bases at J, with 7 bases between. The CDR3 has 16 residues. CDR3 bases: TGCGCCAGCAGCTTGGCGTTAGGCTCTGGGGCCAACGTCCTGACTTTC. Its translation: CASSLALGSGANVLTF.

This chain uses TRBV12-3 or TRBV12-4 with TRBJ2-3; D unclear. The germline V and J ends were trimmed by 3 bases and 2 bases, with 6 bases remaining between them. The CDR3 covers 13 residues. CDR3 DNA sequence: TGTGCCAGCAGTTTGGGTGCCACAGATACGCAGTATTTT. This encodes CASSLGATDTQYF.

V is TRBV20-1 and J is TRBJ2-3; D call uncertain. V lost 3 bases and J 6 bases, leaving 13 bases between the germline ends. This CDR3 region has 13 residues. CDR1 and CDR2 from the germline V gene are DFQATT and SNEGSKA (reference sequence). Here the CDR3 reads CSASGDGTDTQYF. In DNA, the CDR3 is TGCAGTGCTAGTGGTGACGGTACGGATACGCAGTATTTT.

The J gene is TRBJ2-7, the V gene TRBV30, with D unclear. The CDR3 sequence is 16 residues long. CDR1 and CDR2 from the germline V gene are GTSNPN and SVGIG (reference sequence). V gave up 0 bases and J gave up 0 bases, with 15 bases separating them. The CDR3 coding sequence is TGTGCCTGGAGTGTTCTTAACCAGCCTGACTCCTACGAGCAGTACTTC. The encoded protein is CAWSVLNQPDSYEQYF.